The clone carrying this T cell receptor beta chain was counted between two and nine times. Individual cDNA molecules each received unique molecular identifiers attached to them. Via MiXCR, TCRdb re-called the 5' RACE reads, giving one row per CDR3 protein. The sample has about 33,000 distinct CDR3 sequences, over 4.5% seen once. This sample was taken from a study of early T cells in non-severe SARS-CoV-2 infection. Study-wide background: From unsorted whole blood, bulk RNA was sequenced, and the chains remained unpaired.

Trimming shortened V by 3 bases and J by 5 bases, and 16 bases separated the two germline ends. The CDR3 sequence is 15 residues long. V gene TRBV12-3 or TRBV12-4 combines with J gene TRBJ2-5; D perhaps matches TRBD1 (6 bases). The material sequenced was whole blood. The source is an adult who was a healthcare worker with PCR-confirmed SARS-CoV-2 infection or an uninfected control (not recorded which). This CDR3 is CASSFWGRLGETQYF. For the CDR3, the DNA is TGTGCCAGCAGTTTCTGGGGGCGGCTTGGGGAGACCCAGTACTTC.